Following are 29 T cell receptor beta chains from one sample sequenced in a study of OX40 agonist ivuxolimab in advanced cancers. Clones were read by immunoSEQ multiplex PCR, and TCRdb kept only the in-frame ones, dropping some. The sample gives approximately 76,000 clones, around nine tenths of which show up once; approximately 0.8% is in the top ten. The material was CD4+ or CD8+ T cells sorted from blood, obtained in a trial of the OX40 agonist ivuxolimab. The receptors derive from an adult with an advanced solid tumor such as melanoma, head and neck, liver or kidney cancer.

The chain combines TRBV28 with TRBJ2-3, with D unclear. The CDR3 totals 15 residues. The V gene lost 5 bases and the J gene lost 0 bases, with 12 bases spanning the gap. Germline V gene lookup returns CDR1 MDHEN and CDR2 SYDVKM. This chain's CDR3 is CASSRTKTSTDTQYF. The CDR3 nucleotides read TGTGCCAGCAGTCGCACAAAGACAAGCACAGATACGCAGTATTTT.

Remarks on this clone: This specimen includes other DNA sequences encoding the same CDR3. The J gene is TRBJ1-1, the V gene TRBV6-5, with D possibly being TRBD1 (5 bases). Germline V gives CDR1 MNHEY, CDR2 SVGAGI. Trimming cost V 2 bases and J 2 bases, with 6 bases left between them. This CDR3 spans 13 amino acids. CDR3 DNA sequence: TGTGCCAGCAGTTACCAGGGAAACACTGAAGCTTTCTTT. Its translation is CASSYQGNTEAFF.

The rearrangement joins TRBV28 to TRBJ1-5, with D uncertain. The CDR3 runs to 12 residues. V lost 5 bases, J lost 7 bases, and 9 bases lay in between. Per germline, CDR1 MDHEN and CDR2 SYDVKM. The CDR3, as DNA: TGTGCCAGCAGTCTCAGAAGACAGCCCCAGCATTTT. This gives the protein CASSLRRQPQHF.

The chain joins TRBV5-4 to TRBJ1-4; 9 bases fit TRBD1. Per germline, CDR1 SGHNT and CDR2 YYREEE (reference sequence). This CDR3 has 15 amino acids. V trimming: 0 bases; J trimming: 5 bases; junction bases outside the gene matches: 2. The CDR3 here is CASSLDRGRNEKLFF. As DNA, the CDR3 is TGTGCCAGCAGCTTGGACAGGGGGCGAAATGAAAAACTGTTTTTT. Using reference TRBV5-4 and TRBJ1-4 for the parts outside the CDR3, the full variable domain is ETGVTQSPTHLIKTRGQQVTLRCSSQSGHNTVSWYQQALGQGPQFIFQYYREEENGRGNFPPRFSGLQFPNYSSELNVNALELDDSALYLCASSLDRGRNEKLFFGSGTQLSVL.

The table lists this clone with a count of one. The chain carries TRBV10-3 and TRBJ2-1; TRBD1 or TRBD2 may be the D gene (5 bases each). Germline CDR1 ENHRY, CDR2 SYGVKD. The CDR3 runs to 13 residues. V gave up 10 bases and J gave up 5 bases, with 15 bases separating them. CDR3 residues: CATTGANNNEQFF. Written as DNA, the CDR3 is TGTGCCACAACCGGGGCTAATAACAATGAGCAGTTCTTC.

CDR3: CSVEDSDYGYTF. The CDR3 bases are TGCAGCGTTGAAGACAGTGACTATGGCTACACCTTC. The V gene is TRBV29-1, the J gene TRBJ1-2; no firm D call. The germline gives CDR1 SQVTM, CDR2 ANQGSEA. The CDR3 extends over 12 amino acids. V dropped 0 bases and J dropped 3 bases, with 5 bases sitting between them.

This chain joins TRBV5-6 and TRBJ2-3; 11 nucleotides agree with TRBD1. This CDR3 comprises 15 residues. The J segment lost 4 bases and the V segment lost 2 bases, leaving 3 bases of the junction unmatched. Per germline, CDR1 SGHDT and CDR2 YYEEEE. In nucleotides, the CDR3 is TGTGCCAGCAGCTTAGGACAGGGGGCCTCAGATACGCAGTATTTT. Amino acids: CASSLGQGASDTQYF.

This chain joins TRBV6-5 and TRBJ1-5; D is unresolved. Germline CDR1 is MNHEY and CDR2 is SVGAGI. Trimming removed 5 bases at V and 0 bases at J, with 11 bases between. CDR3 length equals 15 residues. The CDR3 sequence is CASSKGRISNQPQHF. In DNA form, the CDR3 reads TGTGCCAGCAGTAAAGGCCGGATTAGCAATCAGCCCCAGCATTTT.

This clone was seen a single time. The chain combines TRBV10-2 with TRBJ2-7; no reliable D call. CDR1 and CDR2 (germline): WSHSY, SAAADI. The length of the CDR3 is 13 residues. Trimming took off 0 bases at V and 5 bases at J, with 8 bases between the two ends. The CDR3 DNA reads TGCGCCAGCAGTGAGTCGGCGATGAACGAGCAGTACTTC. Residues: CASSESAMNEQYF.

This clone appeared a single time. The V call is TRBV7-6, the J call TRBJ1-5; D is unresolved. The germline CDR1 and CDR2 sequences are SGHVS and FNYEAQ. This CDR3 comprises 14 residues. Trimming cost V 5 bases and J 4 bases, with 12 bases left between them. The CDR3 reads CASSQGSRNQPQHF. As DNA, the CDR3 is TGTGCCAGCAGCCAAGGGTCGAGAAATCAGCCCCAGCATTTT.

The CDR3 loop is CASTKQGAHTEAFF. CDR3 DNA sequence: TGTGCCAGCACCAAGCAGGGGGCCCACACTGAAGCTTTCTTT. The chain recombines TRBV2 with TRBJ1-1, with 8 bases matching TRBD1. This CDR3 spans 14 amino acids. V lost 7 bases and J lost 3; bases outside the gene matches: 7. The germline V gene encodes CDR1 SNHLY and CDR2 FYNNEI.

This clone was recorded only once. This chain uses TRBV2 with TRBJ1-1, with D maybe TRBD1 (5 bases). Between the trimmed V and J ends, which lost 2 bases and 0 bases, there was a span of 13 bases. CDR1 and CDR2 from the germline V gene are SNHLY and FYNNEI. The CDR3 consists of 16 residues. The CDR3 nucleotides read TGTGCCAGCAGTGAAAGAGGCACAGGTCTGAACACTGAAGCTTTCTTT. It specifies CASSERGTGLNTEAFF.

V and J are TRBV6-6 and TRBJ2-3, with 10 nucleotides matching TRBD2. Trimming removed 6 bases from V and 5 bases from J; junction bases left unmatched: 2. This CDR3 has 13 residues. Germline V gene sequence: CDR1 MNHNY, CDR2 SVGAGI (reference sequence). CDR3 sequence (DNA): TGTGCCAGCAGACTAGCGGGACAAGATACGCAGTATTTT. It specifies CASRLAGQDTQYF.

The rearrangement joins TRBV6-5 to TRBJ1-3; maybe TRBD1 (5 bases). The CDR3 length is 14 residues. Looked up from germline, CDR1 is MNHEY and CDR2 is SVGAGI. The V end lost 6 bases, the J end lost 0 bases, and 9 bases lay between the germline ends. The CDR3 region is CASSQGVSGNTIYF. Here the CDR3 DNA reads TGTGCCAGCAGCCAGGGCGTCTCTGGAAACACCATATATTTT.

The V and J genes are TRBV6-7 and TRBJ2-1; perhaps TRBD2 as D (6 bases). TRBV6-7 is designated an ORF whose function remains uncertain. Trimming cost V 11 bases and J 2 bases, with 13 bases left between them. The CDR3 extends over 13 amino acids. CDR3 coding DNA: TGTGCCGCCGGGGGACCCACCTACAATGAGCAGTTCTTC. Its protein product is CAAGGPTYNEQFF.

This chain links TRBV11-1 with TRBJ2-3, with 12 nucleotides matching TRBD1. Germline V lookup: CDR1 SGHAT, CDR2 FQDESV (reference sequence). CDR3 length: 15 amino acids. Trimming at V came to 5 bases and at J to 6 bases, leaving 6 bases not matched to a gene. The CDR3: CASSPGTGGWDTQYF. The CDR3 DNA sequence: TGTGCCAGCAGCCCAGGGACAGGGGGCTGGGATACGCAGTATTTT. Full variable domain (outside the CDR3, taken from reference TRBV11-1 and TRBJ2-3): EAEVAQSPRYKITEKSQAVAFWCDPISGHATLYWYRQILGQGPELLVQFQDESVVDDSQLPKDRFSAERLKGVDSTLKIQPAELGDSAMYLCASSPGTGGWDTQYFGPGTRLTVL.

The gene calls are TRBV5-1 and TRBJ1-2, with D tentatively TRBD1 (5 bases). This CDR3 contains 12 residues. Germline values: CDR1 SGHRS, CDR2 YFSETQ. Trimming removed 1 base at V and 8 bases at J, with 9 bases between. CDR3 nucleotide sequence: TGCGCCAGCAGCTTGTGGGGGAGAGGCTACACCTTC. This codes for CASSLWGRGYTF.

The chain recombines TRBV21-1 with TRBJ1-2. TRBV21-1 is marked as a pseudogene. The CDR3 length is 16 residues. The CDR3 region is CASSKRGTLLVYGYTF. The CDR3 DNA sequence: TGTGCCAGCAGCAAAAGGGGGACTTTATTGGTCTATGGCTACACCTTC.

V gene TRBV19 combines with J gene TRBJ2-7; TRBD1 matches at 8 bases. Germline trimming cut 6 bases from V and 3 bases from J; bases unmatched to any gene: 10. This CDR3 comprises 15 residues. Germline V gives CDR1 LNHDA, CDR2 SQIVND (reference sequence). CDR3 in DNA: TGTGCCAGTAGCGTCTCCGGGACAGGCTACTACGAGCAGTACTTC. Its protein is CASSVSGTGYYEQYF.

The chain uses TRBV7-9 and TRBJ1-1; D not certain. V lost 6 bases to trimming and J lost 4 bases, with 15 bases between them. Germline CDR1 and CDR2: SEHNR and FQNEAQ (reference sequence). This CDR3 is 14 amino acids long. The CDR3 nucleotides read TGTGCCAGCAGTTCAACAAAGAACGGCACTGAAGCTTTCTTT. Amino acids: CASSSTKNGTEAFF.

This clone was seen once. The chain couples TRBV5-5 to TRBJ1-1; D gene uncertain. The CDR3 is made up of 14 amino acids. V was trimmed by 0 bases and J by 4 bases, leaving 10 bases between them. Germline V gene sequence: CDR1 SGHKS, CDR2 YYEKEE (reference sequence). The CDR3 sequence: CASSLVGRSTEAFF. The CDR3 DNA sequence: TGTGCCAGCAGCTTGGTGGGCAGGAGCACTGAAGCTTTCTTT.

The rearrangement joins TRBV6-6 to TRBJ1-2; D is unclear. CDR3 size: 12 residues. Germline V gives CDR1 MNHNY, CDR2 SVGAGI (reference sequence). The ends were cut back, 10 bases at V and 7 bases at J, with 16 bases in the middle. The CDR3 DNA reads as TGTGCCACCTCCGGATTGATCGGTGGCTACACCTTC. Its protein is CATSGLIGGYTF.

J is TRBJ2-7 and V is TRBV10-1, with 8 bases that match TRBD1. CDR3 size: 14 residues. Trimming cost V 1 base and J 10 bases; bases outside gene matches: 9. Germline CDR1 reads WNHNN; CDR2 reads SYGVQD (reference sequence). The CDR3 sequence is CASSELGGQALQYF. In DNA form, the CDR3 reads TGCGCCAGCAGTGAGTTGGGGGGACAGGCGCTCCAGTACTTC.

The chain has TRBV4-1 and TRBJ2-7; D may match TRBD1 or TRBD2 (5 bases each). This CDR3 is 15 amino acids long. Germline CDR1 and CDR2: MGHRA and YSYEKL. Trimming stripped 3 bases from V and 4 bases from J, with 16 bases between. The CDR3: CASSQTPGPTYEQYF. In DNA, the CDR3 is TGCGCCAGCAGCCAGACTCCGGGACCGACTTACGAGCAGTACTTC.

The chain is built from TRBV15 and TRBJ2-7; D ambiguous. The V gene's germline CDR1 is LNHNV and CDR2 YYDKDF (reference sequence). The V and J ends lost 0 bases and 4 bases respectively, with 4 bases between them. The CDR3 runs 12 residues. CDR3 bases: TGTGCCACCAGCAGAGAGGGTTACGAGCAGTACTTC. Amino acids: CATSREGYEQYF.

Only one count was recorded for this clone. The V call is TRBV4-2, the J call TRBJ2-2; 7 bases align to TRBD1. The CDR3 has 17 amino acids. In germline, CDR1 is LGHNA, CDR2 YNFKEQ. Trimming at V came to 3 bases and at J to 5 bases, leaving 12 bases not matched to a gene. This CDR3 reads CASSQMRGRGSTGELFF. The CDR3 region has the DNA TGTGCCAGCAGCCAGATGAGGGGCAGGGGGTCTACCGGGGAGCTGTTTTTT.

The chain is built from TRBV7-6 and TRBJ2-5; D is possibly TRBD2 (6 bases). The DNA matches TRBJ2-7 better at its end, which makes the J call doubtful. The germline V gene encodes CDR1 SGHVS and CDR2 FNYEAQ. The CDR3 length is 15 residues. The CDR3 is CASSLGRTADYEQYF. In DNA form, the CDR3 reads TGTGCCAGCAGCCTTGGGAGGACGGCTGACTACGAGCAGTACTTC.

This sequence joins TRBV5-4 and TRBJ2-7, with D tentatively TRBD1 (5 bases). This CDR3 region has 14 residues. Germline CDR1 is SGHNT and CDR2 is YYREEE (reference sequence). Trimming left V 4 bases short and J 4 bases short, with 15 bases between. The CDR3 DNA reads as TGTGCCAGCAGCCCGAGAAGGGGTGGGTACGAGCAGTACTTC. Amino acid sequence: CASSPRRGGYEQYF.

The rearrangement links TRBV19 to TRBJ2-7, with D possibly TRBD1 on 5 matching bases. The germline V gene has CDR1 LNHDA and CDR2 SQIVND (reference sequence). The CDR3 is 14 amino acids. The V end lost 5 bases, the J end lost 5 bases, and 16 bases lay between the germline ends. The CDR3 spells CASSPQAGGHEQYF. The CDR3 bases are TGTGCCAGTAGTCCACAGGCAGGTGGCCACGAGCAGTACTTC.